This TCR beta chain was sequenced during a study of T-cell memory formation after mild COVID-19. Across the study: In these data, TCR clusters were largely donor specific.

Concerning this clonotype: Sequence at one end of the junction differs from germline and may be a read error.

TCRdb re-called the 5' RACE reads through MiXCR, storing one row per CDR3 protein. The sample holds 180,000 or so distinct CDR3 sequences, around 16% seen once. The CDR3 has 12 residues. Germline V lookup: CDR1 SGHRS, CDR2 YFSETQ. The chain links TRBV5-1 to TRBJ2-5; D unresolved. Source material: PBMCs or a T cell subset sorted from them (not recorded which). This clonotype was sampled from an adult woman who had mild COVID-19 (a few samples of this study predate the infection). Cell type and time point are not known. CDR3 nucleotides: TGCGCCAGCAGCTTGGATTGGGGTAATTGGATCTTC. This sequence encodes CASSLDWGNWIF.